This T cell receptor (beta chain) stems from a study of blood T cell repertoires in COVID-19. For the study at large: T cells, B-cell-depleted T cells, or PBMCs provided the cDNA or gDNA that served as material.

CDR1 and CDR2 (germline): MNHEY, SVGAGI. This CDR3 comprises 13 residues. V was clipped by 7 bases and J by 6 bases; unmatched bases: 9. Per the original data handling: Reference gene primers were amplified, and this amplification served to estimate nucleated cell counts. Data came from immunoSEQ multiplex PCR; TCRdb stores just in-frame clones and leaves some out. V and J calls and clone size come straight from that table; D and trimming were deduced from the DNA. Among roughly 260,000 clones listed, around nine tenths were seen once. Source material: peripheral blood. The source of this sequence is a man aged 35-49 years who had recovered from COVID-19. This chain uses TRBV6-5 with TRBJ2-7; 7 nucleotides align to TRBD2. CDR3 sequence: CASTLVREGEQYF. CDR3 DNA sequence: TGTGCCAGCACCCTAGTAAGGGAGGGCGAGCAGTACTTC.